This record covers a single T cell receptor (beta chain). Per the study methods: Amplifying reference gene primers gave estimates of nucleated cell counts. TCRdb's copy holds only in-frame clones and misses some; the assay was immunoSEQ multiplex PCR. V, J and clone size were drawn from that table, and D and trimming were deduced from the DNA. The sample includes 250,000 to 350,000 clones, about 87% of them seen just once. The study recruited people aged about 18 to 89 years across around 23 US areas. This specimen belongs to a study of blood T cell repertoires in COVID-19. The wider study: The cDNA or gDNA used as material had been derived from T cells, B-cell-depleted T cells, or PBMCs.

The CDR3 consists of 13 residues. V was shortened by 4 bases and J by 1 base, with 7 bases between the two germline ends. Germline values: CDR1 MRHNA, CDR2 SNTAGT. This clonotype originated in a woman in her twenties or thirties who had recovered from COVID-19. The source material was PBMCs or T cells enriched from blood (not recorded which). The rearrangement uses TRBV6-4 and TRBJ1-1, with D possibly matching TRBD1 (6 bases). The CDR3 protein is CASSADRNTEAFF. The CDR3, as DNA: TGTGCCAGCAGTGCGGACAGGAACACTGAAGCTTTCTTT.